This T cell receptor beta chain was sequenced during a study of identical twins. The sample holds many counts of this clonotype. The antigen remains unidentified. Broader study findings: In cord blood, abundant beta clonotypes had fewer insertions; memory showed no trend. Part of the zero-insertion signal could reflect confounding by invariant MAIT and iNKT cells.

TCRdb recomputed calls from the 5' RACE reads with MiXCR, one row per CDR3 protein. The sample has 1.5 million to 2 million distinct CDR3 sequences; about 32% are singletons. The germline V and J ends were trimmed by 5 bases and 0 bases, with 11 bases remaining between them. The CDR3 is made up of 16 amino acids. The germline V gene encodes CDR1 SEHNR and CDR2 FQNEAQ (reference sequence). The TCR was taken from a newborn girl in good health. The sequenced sample consisted of cord blood. The J gene is TRBJ1-6, the V gene TRBV7-9; the D gene is possibly TRBD1 (6 bases). CDR3 sequence reads: CASSPGQSSYNSPLHF. The CDR3 DNA is TGTGCCAGCAGCCCCGGACAGAGCTCCTATAATTCACCCCTCCACTTT.